Given below is one TCR beta chain in context. This sample was taken from a study of blood T cell repertoires in COVID-19. About the study: Material from acute and convalescent COVID-19 was sourced from the United States, Italy and Spain. PBMCs, B-cell-depleted T cells, or T cells were the source of the cDNA or gDNA that made up the material.

The germline CDR1 and CDR2 sequences are SGHTA and FQGTGA. The CDR3 spans 14 residues. With 6 bases clipped from V and 3 bases from J, the junction kept 4 bases outside the gene matches. As originally analysed: Amplification of reference gene primers provided the estimated nucleated cell counts. The method was immunoSEQ multiplex PCR; TCRdb's version includes in-frame clones alone and lacks a portion of them. V and J calls and clone size are as listed in that table; D and trimming were resolved from the DNA. The table shows 50,000 to 65,000 clones, with 90% to 95% occurring only once. The receptor was isolated from a woman aged 60-75 years with active or convalescent COVID-19. The V call is TRBV7-3, the J call TRBJ2-2; 7 nucleotides match TRBD2. The specimen was peripheral blood. CDR3 nucleotides: TGTGCCAGCAGTGCCGGGAGGTACACCGGGGAGCTGTTTTTT. This encodes CASSAGRYTGELFF.